The 21 T cell receptor beta chains below were found in one sample sequenced in a study of shared clonotypes between healthy human individuals. Profiling relied on immunoSEQ multiplex PCR, and the TCRdb table lists in-frame clones only, not all of them. The sample has approximately 2.3 million clones, over 85% seen once. Sequencing was performed on naive CD4+ T cells from PBMCs. Regarding subset: CD45RA+ positively selected. Receptors originate from a man younger than 35 in good health. Some clones in this sample may be carry-over from other donors' samples.

This chain uses TRBV5-4 with TRBJ2-7, with D tentatively TRBD2 (6 bases). This CDR3 has 15 residues. CDR1 and CDR2 (germline): SGHNT, YYREEE (reference sequence). V was shortened by 0 bases and J by 4 bases, with 14 bases between the two germline ends. CDR3 DNA sequence: TGTGCCAGCAGCTTGGGGGGGAGGCCAGGATACGAGCAGTACTTC. Its protein product is CASSLGGRPGYEQYF.

This rearrangement joins TRBV5-1 to TRBJ1-5, with D perhaps TRBD1 (6 bases). Per germline, CDR1 SGHRS and CDR2 YFSETQ. CDR3 length equals 16 residues. The V end was cut by 0 bases, the J end by 3 bases, with 13 bases between. CDR3 loop: CASSLGNQGNNQPQHF. As DNA, the CDR3 is TGCGCCAGCAGCTTGGGTAACCAGGGGAACAATCAGCCCCAGCATTTT.

For the CDR3, the DNA is TGTGCCTGGGAAGGGGCAGCAACTAATGAAAAACTGTTTTTT. It yields the protein CAWEGAATNEKLFF. This rearrangement joins TRBV30 to TRBJ1-4; a weak D match, TRBD1 (5 bases). This CDR3 is 14 amino acids long. The V and J ends lost 5 bases and 0 bases respectively, with 10 bases between them. Germline CDR1 GTSNPN, CDR2 SVGIG (reference sequence).

The rearrangement uses TRBV14 and TRBJ2-2; D remains unclear. V lost 4 bases, J lost 7 bases, and 16 bases lay in between. CDR1 and CDR2 from the germline V gene are SGHDN and FVKESK. The CDR3 runs to 15 residues. CDR3 sequence (DNA): TGTGCCAGCAGCCCCTCGGGCCTGCTAGGCGGGGAGCTGTTTTTT. It is translated as CASSPSGLLGGELFF.

The J gene is TRBJ2-1, the V gene TRBV28; 12 bases align to TRBD1. V shed 4 bases, J shed 7 bases, and the junction held 14 bases outside the gene matches. CDR3 length equals 18 residues. Germline values: CDR1 MDHEN, CDR2 SYDVKM. CDR3 in DNA: TGTGCCAGCAGTTACCCCGAGGGACAGGGGGCTTTGAAGAATGAGCAGTTCTTC. Amino acid sequence: CASSYPEGQGALKNEQFF.

The chain carries TRBV7-2 and TRBJ1-4; 10 bases fit TRBD1. After removal of 5 bases from V and 8 bases from J, the junction contained 8 bases not matched to a gene. Germline V gene lookup returns CDR1 SGHTA and CDR2 FQGNSA. The CDR3 covers 15 residues. The DNA of the CDR3 is TGTGCCAGCAGCGTCCGGACAGGGGGACGGGAAAAACTGTTTTTT. Protein product: CASSVRTGGREKLFF.

The rearrangement links TRBV7-2 to TRBJ1-2; 8 bases are shared with TRBD1. V was pared by 5 bases and J by 2 bases, with 7 bases of the junction left unmatched. This CDR3 contains 15 residues. Germline loops: CDR1 SGHTA, CDR2 FQGNSA. The CDR3 DNA is TGTGCCAGCAGCATACCCGGGACAGGAAACTATGGCTACACCTTC. It translates to CASSIPGTGNYGYTF.

V and J are TRBV4-1 and TRBJ2-7; 11 bases agree with TRBD2. The CDR3 is 16 amino acids. V dropped 2 bases and J dropped 5; count of bases not matched to a gene: 8. The germline gives CDR1 MGHRA, CDR2 YSYEKL. The chain's CDR3 is CASSQSLSSGRNEQYF. The DNA of the CDR3 is TGCGCCAGCAGCCAAAGCCTCTCTAGCGGGAGGAACGAGCAGTACTTC.

Comments on this clone: A much larger clone is a single base away; this may be a read error. Other DNA sequences in the sample encode the same CDR3. V usage is TRBV7-3 and J usage is TRBJ1-3; D call uncertain. Germline V gives CDR1 SGHTA, CDR2 FQGTGA. Trimming cost V 2 bases and J 4 bases, with 3 bases left between them. This CDR3 is 12 amino acids long. CDR3 loop: CASSLAGNTIYF. CDR3 sequence (DNA): TGTGCCAGCAGCTTAGCCGGAAACACCATATATTTT.

The J gene is TRBJ1-3, the V gene TRBV7-2, with D hard to call. V was cut by 1 base and J by 9 bases, with 4 bases left in between. In germline, CDR1 is SGHTA, CDR2 FQGNSA. This CDR3 has 11 residues. The CDR3 nucleotides read TGTGCCAGCAGCTTAGGGACCACCATATATTTT. Residues: CASSLGTTIYF.

The rearrangement joins TRBV5-1 to TRBJ1-2; no definite D call. The germline gives CDR1 SGHRS, CDR2 YFSETQ. The CDR3 sequence is 14 residues long. V lost 5 bases and J 7 bases, leaving 18 bases between the germline ends. CDR3 sequence (DNA): TGCGCCAGCAGGACGGATCCCCCCATCCCTGGCTACACCTTC. It is translated as CASRTDPPIPGYTF.

This clone was counted only a few times. The genes are TRBV19 and TRBJ1-5; D remains ambiguous. There are 12 residues in the CDR3. With 4 bases removed from V and 4 bases from J, the gap between germline ends came to 5 bases. Germline V gene data show CDR1 as LNHDA and CDR2 as SQIVND (reference sequence). The CDR3 region is CASSRLNQPQHF. The DNA of the CDR3 is TGTGCCAGTAGTAGACTGAATCAGCCCCAGCATTTT. Based on the CDR3 plus reference TRBV19 and TRBJ1-5, the full variable domain is DGGITQSPKYLFRKEGQNVTLSCEQNLNHDAMYWYRQDPGQGLRLIYYSQIVNDFQKGDIAEGYSVSREKKESFPLTVTSAQKNPTAFYLCASSRLNQPQHFGDGTRLSIL.

This chain uses TRBV7-2 with TRBJ2-7, with 10 nucleotides matching TRBD1. Germline values: CDR1 SGHTA, CDR2 FQGNSA. J was trimmed by 0 bases and V by 5 bases; bases with no gene match: 4. CDR3 length: 15 amino acids. In DNA, the CDR3 is TGTGCCAGCAGCGACCGGACAGGGGGCTCCTACGAGCAGTACTTC. Amino acid sequence: CASSDRTGGSYEQYF.

Comment on this clone: The same CDR3 is also encoded by other DNA sequences in this sample. The chain joins TRBV9 to TRBJ1-1; TRBD1 matches 7 bases. Per germline, CDR1 SGDLS and CDR2 YYNGEE. The CDR3 loop spans 14 amino acids. V shed 0 bases, J shed 1 base, and the junction held 0 bases outside the gene matches. CDR3 coding DNA: TGTGCCAGCAGCGTAGGGACAGGGAACACTGAAGCTTTCTTT. Amino acid sequence: CASSVGTGNTEAFF.

V is TRBV6-1 and J is TRBJ2-1, with D hard to call. The CDR3 runs to 13 residues. The V end lost 4 bases, the J end lost 1 base, and 5 bases lay between the germline ends. From germline, CDR1 is MNHNS and CDR2 SASEGT. As DNA, the CDR3 is TGTGCCAGCAGTGCGCGATCCTACAATGAGCAGTTCTTC. Translated: CASSARSYNEQFF.

The chain carries TRBV28 and TRBJ2-5, with D perhaps matching TRBD2 (6 bases). Germline assignment: CDR1 MDHEN and CDR2 SYDVKM. Trimming shortened V by 8 bases and J by 0 bases, and 22 bases separated the two germline ends. This CDR3 has 17 amino acids. This CDR3 reads CASGPGEERTYQETQYF. The CDR3 DNA is TGTGCCAGCGGTCCGGGGGAGGAGCGGACGTACCAAGAGACCCAGTACTTC.

This chain connects TRBV19 to TRBJ1-2, with D uncertain. The CDR3 consists of 17 residues. Germline V CDR1 and CDR2: LNHDA, SQIVND (reference sequence). With 5 bases removed from V and 5 bases from J, the gap between germline ends came to 24 bases. Here the CDR3 reads CASSGSAGLELSYGYTF. The CDR3, as DNA: TGTGCCAGTAGTGGCAGCGCGGGTTTGGAGTTATCTTATGGCTACACCTTC.

This clone was detected only once. The V gene is TRBV5-1, the J gene TRBJ2-2; D not resolved. Germline V lookup: CDR1 SGHRS, CDR2 YFSETQ. This CDR3 comprises 16 residues. Trimming cost V 1 base and J 0 bases, with 10 bases left between them. CDR3 DNA sequence: TGCGCCAGCAGCTTGACCCGGGCTGCGAACACCGGGGAGCTGTTTTTT. Translated: CASSLTRAANTGELFF. The full variable domain, in which reference TRBV5-1 and TRBJ2-2 provide the parts outside the CDR3, is KAGVTQTPRYLIKTRGQQVTLSCSPISGHRSVSWYQQTPGQGLQFLFEYFSETQRNKGNFPGRFSGRQFSNSRSEMNVSTLELGDSALYLCASSLTRAANTGELFFGEGSRLTVL.

The V and J genes are TRBV28 and TRBJ1-2, with D possibly matching TRBD1 (6 bases). CDR3 size: 13 residues. V lost 2 bases to trimming and J lost 6 bases, with 10 bases between them. CDR1 is MDHEN, CDR2 SYDVKM, per germline. As DNA, the CDR3 is TGTGCCAGCAGTTTAACGGACAGAAATGGCTACACCTTC. Translated: CASSLTDRNGYTF.

The rearrangement links TRBV18 to TRBJ2-7, with 7 bases that match TRBD1. Germline CDR1 reads KGHSH; CDR2 reads LQKENI. The J segment lost 4 bases and the V segment lost 3 bases, leaving 0 bases of the junction unmatched. The CDR3 covers 12 residues. CDR3 nucleotides: TGTGCCAGCTCACCGGGACAGTACGAGCAGTACTTC. It translates to CASSPGQYEQYF.

This rearrangement joins TRBV4-1 to TRBJ2-1, with 12 bases lining up with TRBD2. V trimming: 5 bases; J trimming: 0 bases; junction bases outside the gene matches: 8. This CDR3 contains 18 residues. The germline V gene has CDR1 MGHRA and CDR2 YSYEKL. As DNA, the CDR3 is TGCGCCAGCAGCTCCCGGACTAGCGGGACCCTCTCCTACAATGAGCAGTTCTTC. Its protein is CASSSRTSGTLSYNEQFF.